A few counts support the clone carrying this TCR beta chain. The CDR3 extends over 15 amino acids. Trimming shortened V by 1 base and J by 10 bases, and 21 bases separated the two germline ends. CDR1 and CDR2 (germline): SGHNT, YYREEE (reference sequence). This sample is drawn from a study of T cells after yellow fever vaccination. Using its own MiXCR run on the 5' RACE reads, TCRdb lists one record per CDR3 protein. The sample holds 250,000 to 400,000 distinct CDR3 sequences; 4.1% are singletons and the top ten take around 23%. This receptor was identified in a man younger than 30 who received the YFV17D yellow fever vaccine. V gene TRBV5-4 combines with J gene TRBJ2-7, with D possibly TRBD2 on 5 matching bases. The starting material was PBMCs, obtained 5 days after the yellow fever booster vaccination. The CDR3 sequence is CASSLIGDLRAVQYF. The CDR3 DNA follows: TGTGCCAGCAGCTTGATCGGGGATCTACGAGCAGTACAGTACTTC.